This section outlines one T cell receptor beta chain sequence together with its context. Its antigen is still unknown. The data belong to a study of vaccination and CD4 T cells after COVID-19. Study-level information: Timing of post-vaccine sample collection was a median about 72 days after dose two, with a range of 14 to 241.

The ends lost 9 bases at V and 4 bases at J; junction bases unmatched: 8. The V gene's germline CDR1 is MNHNS and CDR2 SASEGT. This CDR3 is built from 13 residues. Cultured CD4+ T cell DNA underwent sequencing with the Oncomine TCR Beta short-read assay. Investigators obtained genomic DNA by extraction from cultured CD4+ T cells. Each CDR3 protein is one row after TCRdb ran MiXCR on the PCR reads. This table has over 10,000 distinct CDR3 sequences, around 35% appearing once. Treatment here: roughly 10-day PBMC culture with coronavirus spike peptide pools or control peptides (ViraFEST assay). The culture of roughly 2 million PBMCs per well included 9.5 to 10 IU/ml IL-2 and around 11 ug/ml peptide pools.

This TCR derives from a human donor with COVID-19. V and J are TRBV6-1 and TRBJ2-5; 7 bases line up with TRBD2. Sequenced sample: cultured CD4+ T cells from blood. This CDR3 is CASLPGGRETQYF. The CDR3 DNA is TGTGCCAGTTTACCGGGGGGAAGAGAGACCCAGTACTTC.